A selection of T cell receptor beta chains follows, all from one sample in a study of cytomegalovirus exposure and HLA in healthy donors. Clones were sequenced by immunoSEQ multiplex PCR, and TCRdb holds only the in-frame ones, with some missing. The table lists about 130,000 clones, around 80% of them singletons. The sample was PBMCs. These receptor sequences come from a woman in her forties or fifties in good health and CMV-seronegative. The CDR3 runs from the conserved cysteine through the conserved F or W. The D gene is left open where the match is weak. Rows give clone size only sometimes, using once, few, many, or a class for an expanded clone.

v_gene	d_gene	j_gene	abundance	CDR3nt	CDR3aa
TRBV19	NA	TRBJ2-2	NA	TGTGCCAGTAGTATCGGGGGAAACACCGGGGAGCTGTTTTTT	CASSIGGNTGELFF
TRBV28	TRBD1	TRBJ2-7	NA	TGTGCCAGCACCGACAGGGCCTCCTACGAGCAGTACTTC	CASTDRASYEQYF
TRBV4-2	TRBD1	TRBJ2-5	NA	TGTGCCAGCAGCCAAGGCGGGGGACAGGGCCAAGAGACCCAGTACTTC	CASSQGGGQGQETQYF
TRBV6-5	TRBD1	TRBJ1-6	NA	TGTGCCAGCAGTTACGGGACAGGGAGTAATTCACCCCTCCACTTT	CASSYGTGSNSPLHF
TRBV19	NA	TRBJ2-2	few	TGTGCCGGCAGTGGTATTAACACCGGGGAGCTGTTTTTT	CAGSGINTGELFF
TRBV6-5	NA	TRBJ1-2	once	TGTGCCAGCAGTTTAGGGGGGGGCTATGGCTACACCTTC	CASSLGGGYGYTF
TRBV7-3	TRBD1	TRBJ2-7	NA	TGTGCCAGCAGCTCTGGACAGGGGGCGGCCTACGAGCAGTACTTC	CASSSGQGAAYEQYF
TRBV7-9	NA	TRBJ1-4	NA	TGTGCCAGCAGCTTAGGGCAGTATGAAAAACTGTTTTTT	CASSLGQYEKLFF
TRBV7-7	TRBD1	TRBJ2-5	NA	TGTGCTAGCAGCTCTGACAGGGTGGGGGAGACCCAGTACTTC	CASSSDRVGETQYF
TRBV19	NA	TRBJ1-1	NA	TGTGCCAGTAGTATAGTCCAGGGCCGGGCTTTCTTT	CASSIVQGRAFF
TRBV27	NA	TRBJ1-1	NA	TGTGCCAGCAGTTTTTTGTATGCCGGGAACACTGAAGCTTTCTTT	CASSFLYAGNTEAFF
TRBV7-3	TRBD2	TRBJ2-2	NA	TGTGCCAGCAGCCCAAGGACTAGCGGGTCTTCGAACACCGGGGAGCTGTTTTTT	CASSPRTSGSSNTGELFF
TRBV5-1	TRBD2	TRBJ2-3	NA	TGCGCCAGTGTTCCGGGAGGGGGCACAGATACGCAGTATTTT	CASVPGGGTDTQYF
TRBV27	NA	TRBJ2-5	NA	TGTGCCAGCAGTTTATCGAGGGAAGAGACCCAGTACTTC	CASSLSREETQYF
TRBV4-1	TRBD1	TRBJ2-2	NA	TGCGCCAGCAGCCAAACGGACAGGGTGAACACCGGGGAGCTGTTTTTT	CASSQTDRVNTGELFF
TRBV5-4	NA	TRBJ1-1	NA	TGTGCCAGCAGCCCGGAGGCTTCGGAGACTGAAGCTTTCTTT	CASSPEASETEAFF
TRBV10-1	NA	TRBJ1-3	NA	TGCGCCAGCAGTGAGTCGACTCTCCGGGGGGACATCTCCTCTGGAAACACCATATATTTT	CASSESTLRGDISSGNTIYF
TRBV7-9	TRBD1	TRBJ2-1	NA	TGTGCCAGCAGCTTAGGACAGGGGGTACGGCACCTCTACCCCAATGAGCAGTTCTTC	CASSLGQGVRHLYPNEQFF
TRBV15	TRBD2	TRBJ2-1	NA	TGTGCCACCAGCGGGAGACTAGCGGGACGGTCTGAGCAGTTCTTC	CATSGRLAGRSEQFF
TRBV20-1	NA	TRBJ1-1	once	TGCAGTGCTCGGCGACTTGAAGCTTTCTTT	CSARRLEAFF
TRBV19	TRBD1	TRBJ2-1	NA	TGTGCCAGTAGTTTGGGACAGGGCTACAATGAGCAGTTCTTC	CASSLGQGYNEQFF
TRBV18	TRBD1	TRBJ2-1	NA	TGTGCCAGCCTAACTCTCCTTGAGACAGGGGGAAAGGGCAATGAGCAGTTCTTC	CASLTLLETGGKGNEQFF
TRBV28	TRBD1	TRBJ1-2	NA	TGTGCCAGCAGTGTGTGGACAGGGGGCCGATTCTCAACATTC	CASSVWTGGRFSTF
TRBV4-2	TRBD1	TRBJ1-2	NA	TGTGCCAGCAGCCCGGACAGGGAAGAGTATGGCTACACCTTC	CASSPDREEYGYTF
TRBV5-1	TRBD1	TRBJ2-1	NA	TGCGCCAGCACCTCAGACGCGACAGGGATTAGCTCCTACAATGAGCAGTTCTTC	CASTSDATGISSYNEQFF